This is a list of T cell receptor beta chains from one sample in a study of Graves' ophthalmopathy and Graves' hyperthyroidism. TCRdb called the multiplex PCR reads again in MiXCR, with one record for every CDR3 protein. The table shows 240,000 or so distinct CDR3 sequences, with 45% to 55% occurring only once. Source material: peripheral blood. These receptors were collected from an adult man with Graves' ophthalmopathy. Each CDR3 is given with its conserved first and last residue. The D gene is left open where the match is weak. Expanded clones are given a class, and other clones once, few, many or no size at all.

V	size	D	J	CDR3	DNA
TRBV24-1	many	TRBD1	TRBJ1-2	CATSEGGQGNGYTF	TGTGCCACCAGTGAGGGAGGACAGGGGAATGGCTACACCTTC
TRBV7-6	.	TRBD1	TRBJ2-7	CASSLEGTGNYEQYF	TGTGCCAGCAGCTTAGAGGGGACAGGGAACTACGAGCAGTACTTC
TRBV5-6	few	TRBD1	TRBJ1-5	CASSPGTGNQPQHF	TGTGCCAGCAGCCCCGGGACAGGGAATCAGCCCCAGCATTTT
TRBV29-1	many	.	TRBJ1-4	CSTRANEKLFF	TGCAGCACCCGGGCTAATGAAAAACTGTTTTTT
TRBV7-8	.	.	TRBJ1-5	CASSPTPYDPGRSQPQHF	TGTGCCAGCAGCCCTACCCCTTACGACCCGGGGCGAAGTCAGCCCCAGCATTTT
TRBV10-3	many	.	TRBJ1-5	CAISESGLQNLHF	TGTGCCATCAGTGAGTCCGGTCTGCAAAACCTACATTTT
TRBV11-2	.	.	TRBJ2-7	CASSPLQRVYEQYF	TGTGCCAGCAGCCCCCTCCAGCGGGTCTACGAGCAGTACTTC
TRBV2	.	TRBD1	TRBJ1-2	CASSESGQGPEGYTF	TGTGCCAGCAGTGAATCGGGACAGGGACCAGAGGGCTACACCTTC
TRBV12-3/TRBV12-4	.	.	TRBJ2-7	CASSLELGPSYEQYF	TGTGCCAGCAGTTTGGAGCTAGGTCCATCCTACGAGCAGTACTTC
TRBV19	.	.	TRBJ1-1	CASSTRQNTEAFF	TGTGCCAGTAGTACCCGACAGAACACTGAAGCTTTCTTT
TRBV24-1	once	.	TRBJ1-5	CASSLSLEGQPQHF	TGTGCCAGCTCACTGTCCCTAGAGGGACAGCCCCAGCATTTT
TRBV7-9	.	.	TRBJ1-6	CASSLQTGYNSPLHF	TGTGCCAGCAGCTTACAGACAGGCTATAATTCACCCCTCCACTTT
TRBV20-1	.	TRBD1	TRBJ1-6	CSAARDRDPYNSPLHF	TGCAGTGCTGCCCGGGACAGGGACCCCTATAATTCACCCCTCCACTTT
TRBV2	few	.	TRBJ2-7	CASKVYEQYF	TGTGCCAGCAAGGTTTACGAGCAGTACTTC
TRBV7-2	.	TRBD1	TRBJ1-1	CASSLIRQGSTEAFF	TGTGCCAGCAGCTTAATTCGACAGGGGAGCACTGAAGCTTTCTTT
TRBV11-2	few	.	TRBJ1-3	CASSYSGNTIYF	TGTGCCAGCAGCTATTCTGGAAACACCATATATTTT
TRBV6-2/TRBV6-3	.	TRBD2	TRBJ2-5	CASSYVAGQETQYF	TGTGCCAGCAGTTACGTAGCGGGGCAAGAGACCCAGTACTTC
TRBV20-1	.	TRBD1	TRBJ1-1	CSADRDRFMNTEAFF	TGCAGTGCCGACCGGGACAGGTTCATGAACACTGAAGCTTTCTTT
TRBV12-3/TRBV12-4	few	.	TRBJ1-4	CASGGPLATNEKLFF	TGTGCCAGCGGAGGACCACTTGCAACTAATGAAAAACTGTTTTTT
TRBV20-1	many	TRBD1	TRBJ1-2	CSAGDRFYGYTF	TGCAGTGCTGGGGACAGATTCTATGGCTACACCTTC
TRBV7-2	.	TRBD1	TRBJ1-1	CASKPRDRMNTEAFF	TGTGCCAGCAAGCCTAGGGACAGAATGAACACTGAAGCTTTCTTT
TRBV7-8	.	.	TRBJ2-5	CASSLAGARETQYF	TGCGCCAGCAGCCTAGCAGGGGCCAGAGAGACCCAGTACTTC
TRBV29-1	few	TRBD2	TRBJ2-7	CSVDGLAGYEQYF	TGCAGCGTTGATGGCCTAGCGGGCTACGAGCAGTACTTC
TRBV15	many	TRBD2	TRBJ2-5	CATSRDVSGGGGETQYF	TGTGCCACCAGCAGAGATGTGAGCGGGGGAGGTGGTGAGACCCAGTACTTC
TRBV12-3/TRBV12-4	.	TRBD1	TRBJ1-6	CASSLGGQGGNSPLHF	TGTGCCAGCAGTTTAGGGGGACAGGGCGGAAATTCACCCCTCCACTTT
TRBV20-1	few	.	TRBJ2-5	CSAVPPLDGETQYF	TGCAGTGCTGTCCCCCCACTGGATGGAGAGACCCAGTACTTC
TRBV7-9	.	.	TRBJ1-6	CATQPVPDSPLHF	TGTGCCACCCAGCCGGTACCGGATTCACCCCTCCACTTT
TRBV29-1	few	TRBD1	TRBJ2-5	CSVRTGAQETQYF	TGCAGCGTCCGGACAGGGGCGCAAGAGACCCAGTACTTC
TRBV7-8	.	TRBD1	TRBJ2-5	CASSPAQYGTGFGETQYF	TGTGCCAGCAGCCCCGCCCAATACGGGACAGGGTTCGGAGAGACCCAGTACTTC
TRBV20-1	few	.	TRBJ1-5	CSARGIGLDGNQPQHF	TGCAGTGCTAGAGGGATAGGGTTGGATGGCAATCAGCCCCAGCATTTT
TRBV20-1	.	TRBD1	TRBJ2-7	CSATRTGAGGEQYF	TGCAGTGCGACACGGACAGGGGCTGGTGGCGAGCAGTACTTC
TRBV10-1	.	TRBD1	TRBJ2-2	CASSVDRESGELFF	TGCGCCAGCAGTGTCGACAGGGAGAGCGGGGAGCTGTTTTTT
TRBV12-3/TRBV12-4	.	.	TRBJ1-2	CASSPTTRVYGYTF	TGTGCCAGCAGTCCCACGACGAGAGTCTATGGCTACACCTTC
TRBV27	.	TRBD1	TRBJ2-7	CASSKRPGGWDEQYF	TGTGCCAGCAGTAAACGTCCAGGGGGCTGGGACGAGCAGTACTTC
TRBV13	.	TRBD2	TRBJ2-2	CASSLGLAGWATGELFF	TGTGCCAGCAGCTTGGGCCTAGCGGGGTGGGCCACCGGGGAGCTGTTTTTT
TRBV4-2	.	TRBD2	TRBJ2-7	CASSQDPLAGAYEQYF	TGTGCCAGCAGCCAAGATCCACTAGCGGGAGCATACGAGCAGTACTTC
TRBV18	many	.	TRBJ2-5	CASSPLSEQETQYF	TGTGCCAGCTCACCTCTATCGGAACAAGAGACCCAGTACTTC
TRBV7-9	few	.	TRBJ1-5	CASSQGLETNQPQHF	TGTGCCAGCAGCCAAGGATTGGAGACTAATCAGCCCCAGCATTTT
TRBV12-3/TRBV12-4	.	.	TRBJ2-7	CASSDAPKGDDF	TGTGCCAGCAGTGATGCCCCGAAGGGAGACGACTTC
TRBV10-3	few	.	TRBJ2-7	CAISELGAAYEQYF	TGTGCCATCAGTGAGTTGGGGGCAGCCTACGAGCAGTACTTC
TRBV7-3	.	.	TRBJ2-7	CASSQDSRGDRYEQYF	TGTGCCAGCAGCCAAGATTCCAGAGGAGATAGGTACGAGCAGTACTTC
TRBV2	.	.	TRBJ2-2	CASSELAEGTGELFF	TGTGCCAGCAGTGAACTGGCGGAGGGGACCGGGGAGCTGTTTTTT
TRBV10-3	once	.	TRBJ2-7	CASSYSPGPEQYF	TGTGCCAGCAGTTACTCGCCGGGTCCCGAGCAGTACTTC
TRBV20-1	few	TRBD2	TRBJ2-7	CSARRLAGGDEQYF	TGCAGTGCTAGACGCCTAGCGGGAGGTGACGAGCAGTACTTC
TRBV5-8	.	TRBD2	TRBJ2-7	CASTSGLAGTYEQYF	TGTGCCAGCACCTCTGGACTAGCGGGAACCTACGAGCAGTACTTC
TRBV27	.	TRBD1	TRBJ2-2	CASSKDRGNTGELFF	TGTGCCAGCAGTAAGGACAGGGGAAACACCGGGGAGCTGTTTTTT
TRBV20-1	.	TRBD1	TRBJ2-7	CSARDRWGRGTGEQYF	TGCAGTGCTAGAGATCGGTGGGGCAGGGGGACGGGCGAGCAGTACTTC
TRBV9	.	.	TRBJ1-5	CASNAGVGQPQHF	TGTGCCAGCAACGCAGGGGTCGGTCAGCCCCAGCATTTT